This T cell receptor (beta chain) was captured in a study of Ad26.COV2.S vaccination and SARS-CoV-2 variants. As to treatment: around 19 received Ad26.COV2.S at low or high dose, single or two shots; roughly five received placebo; per-sample allocation not given. Samples were taken on day 63 after the first vaccine or placebo injection. Only in-frame clones appear in the TCRdb table, and some are missing; sequencing was by immunoSEQ multiplex PCR. In the table there are roughly 300,000 clones, 80% to 90% of which are singletons. CDR1 and CDR2 from the germline V gene are SGHRS and YFSETQ. The CDR3 runs to 14 residues. The V end lost 3 bases, the J end lost 0 bases, and 10 bases lay between the germline ends.

The rearrangement uses TRBV5-1 and TRBJ2-7, with D possibly being TRBD1 or TRBD2 (5 bases each). This receptor was taken from a person aged 18-65 years who received the Ad26.COV2.S COVID-19 vaccine or a placebo. The sequencing used peripheral blood, collected in a trial of Ad26.COV2.S vaccine versus placebo. CDR3 sequence (DNA): TGCGCCAGCAGCTCTTGGGGGAGCTCCTACGAGCAGTACTTC. It yields the protein CASSSWGSSYEQYF.